This T cell receptor beta chain was retrieved from a study of T cells in localized non-small cell lung cancer. Study outcomes and limitations: Elevated blood T cell density was associated with longer overall survival. Uninvolved neighboring lung showed the greatest T cell clonality, exceeding tumor. Because researchers sequenced only one region of the tumor, heterogeneity is still possible.

Notes on this clone: Its cognate antigen is unknown.

The germline gives CDR1 MDHEN, CDR2 SYDVKM. V lost 5 bases, J lost 4 bases, and 4 bases stayed unmatched. The CDR3 contains 15 residues. Generated by immunoSEQ multiplex PCR, the TCRdb table keeps only in-frame clones and is missing some. The sample lists more than 25,000 clones, 91% occurring once. The receptor was derived from a man aged 40 to 75 with stage II lung adenocarcinoma. This chain links TRBV28 with TRBJ2-2; 10 bases fit TRBD2. The specimen comprised PBMCs, sampled before any cancer treatment. CDR3 amino acids: CASSPTSGFTGELFF. The CDR3 nucleotides are TGTGCCAGCAGTCCGACTAGCGGGTTCACCGGGGAGCTGTTTTTT.